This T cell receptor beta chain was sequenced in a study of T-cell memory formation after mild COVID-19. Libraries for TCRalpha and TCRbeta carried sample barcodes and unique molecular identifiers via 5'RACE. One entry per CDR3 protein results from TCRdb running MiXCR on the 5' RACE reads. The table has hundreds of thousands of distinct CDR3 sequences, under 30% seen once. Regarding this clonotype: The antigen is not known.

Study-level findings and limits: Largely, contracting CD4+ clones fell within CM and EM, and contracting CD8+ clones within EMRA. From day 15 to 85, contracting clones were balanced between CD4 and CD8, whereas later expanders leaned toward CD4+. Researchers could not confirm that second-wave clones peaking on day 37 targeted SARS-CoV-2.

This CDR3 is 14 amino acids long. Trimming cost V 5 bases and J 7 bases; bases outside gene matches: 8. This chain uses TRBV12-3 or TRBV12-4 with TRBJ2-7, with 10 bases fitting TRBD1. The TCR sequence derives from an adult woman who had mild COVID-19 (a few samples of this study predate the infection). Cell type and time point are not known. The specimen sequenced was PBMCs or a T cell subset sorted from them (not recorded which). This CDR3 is CASSATGGAKEQYF. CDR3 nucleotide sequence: TGTGCCAGCAGTGCGACAGGGGGCGCGAAGGAGCAGTACTTC.